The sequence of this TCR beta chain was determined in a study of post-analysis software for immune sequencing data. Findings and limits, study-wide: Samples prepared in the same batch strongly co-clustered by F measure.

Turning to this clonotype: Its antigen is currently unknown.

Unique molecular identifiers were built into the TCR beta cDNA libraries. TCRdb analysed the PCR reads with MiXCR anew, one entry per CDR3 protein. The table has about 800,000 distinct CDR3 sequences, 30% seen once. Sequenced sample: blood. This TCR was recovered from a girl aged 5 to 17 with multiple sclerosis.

The CDR3 DNA follows: TGCAGCGTGATAAGCCGGGACAGAGAAGAAGCTTTCTTT. This translates into CSVISRDREEAFF. This chain joins TRBV29-1 and TRBJ1-1; TRBD1 aligns across 7 bases. Per germline, CDR1 SQVTM and CDR2 ANQGSEA. This CDR3 spans 13 amino acids. J was trimmed by 8 bases and V by 6 bases; bases with no gene match: 12.